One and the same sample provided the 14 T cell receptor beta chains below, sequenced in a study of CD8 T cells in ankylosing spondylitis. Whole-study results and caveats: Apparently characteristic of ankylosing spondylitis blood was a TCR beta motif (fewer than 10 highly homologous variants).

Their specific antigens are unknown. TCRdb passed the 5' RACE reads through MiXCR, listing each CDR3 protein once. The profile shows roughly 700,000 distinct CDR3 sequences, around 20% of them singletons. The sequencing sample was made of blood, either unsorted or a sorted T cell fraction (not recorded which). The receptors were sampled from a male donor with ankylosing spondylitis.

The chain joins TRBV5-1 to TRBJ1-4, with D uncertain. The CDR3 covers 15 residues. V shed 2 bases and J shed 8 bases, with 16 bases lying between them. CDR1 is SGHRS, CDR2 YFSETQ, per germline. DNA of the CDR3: TGCGCCAGCAGCTTCGAAGGCGGGATTGGGGAAAAACTGTTTTTT. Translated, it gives CASSFEGGIGEKLFF. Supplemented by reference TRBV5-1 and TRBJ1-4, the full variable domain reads KAGVTQTPRYLIKTRGQQVTLSCSPISGHRSVSWYQQTPGQGLQFLFEYFSETQRNKGNFPGRFSGRQFSNSRSEMNVSTLELGDSALYLCASSFEGGIGEKLFFGSGTQLSVL.

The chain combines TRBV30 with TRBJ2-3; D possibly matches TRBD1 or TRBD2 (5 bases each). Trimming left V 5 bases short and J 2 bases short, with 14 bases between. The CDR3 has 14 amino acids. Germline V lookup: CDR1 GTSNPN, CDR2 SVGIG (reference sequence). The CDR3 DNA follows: TGTGCCTGGTCGGGGTGGGGGTCCACAGATACGCAGTATTTT. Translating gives CAWSGWGSTDTQYF.

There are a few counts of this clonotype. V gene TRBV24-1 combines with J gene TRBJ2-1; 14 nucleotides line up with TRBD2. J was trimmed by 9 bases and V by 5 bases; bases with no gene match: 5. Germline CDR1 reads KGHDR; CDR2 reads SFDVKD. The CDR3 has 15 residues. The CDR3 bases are TGTGCCACCAGTGCCCGGACTAGCGGGAGGCGTGAGCAGTTCTTC. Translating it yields CATSARTSGRREQFF.

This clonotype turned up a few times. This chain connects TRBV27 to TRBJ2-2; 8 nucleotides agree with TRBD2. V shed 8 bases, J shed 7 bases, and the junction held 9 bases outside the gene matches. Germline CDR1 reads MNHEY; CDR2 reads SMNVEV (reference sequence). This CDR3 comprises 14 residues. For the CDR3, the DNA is TGTGCCAGCGCCCCGGGGGGGGCTAACGGGGAGCTGTTTTTT. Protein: CASAPGGANGELFF.

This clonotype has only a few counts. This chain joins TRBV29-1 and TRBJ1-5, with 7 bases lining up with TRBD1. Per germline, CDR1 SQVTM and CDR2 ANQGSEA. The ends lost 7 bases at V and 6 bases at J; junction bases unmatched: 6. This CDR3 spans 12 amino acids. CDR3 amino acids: CSARTGGQPQHF. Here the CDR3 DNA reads TGCAGCGCCCGGACAGGTGGTCAGCCCCAGCATTTT.

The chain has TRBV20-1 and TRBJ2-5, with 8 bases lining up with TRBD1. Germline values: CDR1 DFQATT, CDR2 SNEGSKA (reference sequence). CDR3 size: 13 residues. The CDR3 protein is CSLRGTGQETQYF. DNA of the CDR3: TGCAGCCTAAGGGGGACAGGCCAAGAGACCCAGTACTTC.

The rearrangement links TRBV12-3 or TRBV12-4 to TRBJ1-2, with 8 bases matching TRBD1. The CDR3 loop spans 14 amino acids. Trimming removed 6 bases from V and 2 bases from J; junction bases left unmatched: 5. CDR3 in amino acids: CASSRTGLNYGYTF. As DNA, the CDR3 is TGTGCCAGCAGCCGGACAGGGCTCAACTATGGCTACACCTTC.

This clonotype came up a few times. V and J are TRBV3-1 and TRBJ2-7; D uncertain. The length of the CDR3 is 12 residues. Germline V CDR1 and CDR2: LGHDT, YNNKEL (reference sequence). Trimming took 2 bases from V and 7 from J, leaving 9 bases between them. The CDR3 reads CASSQQLSEQYF. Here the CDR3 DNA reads TGTGCCAGCAGCCAACAACTATCTGAGCAGTACTTC.

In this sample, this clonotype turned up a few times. The CDR3 reads CASSLEAGSDTQYF. In DNA form, the CDR3 reads TGTGCCAGCAGCTTGGAAGCGGGGTCAGATACGCAGTATTTT. The chain has TRBV7-9 and TRBJ2-3, with TRBD2 identical over 7 bases. CDR3 size: 14 residues. CDR1 is SEHNR, CDR2 FQNEAQ, per germline (reference sequence). J lost 4 bases, V lost 3 bases, and 4 bases had no gene match. The full variable domain, with the rest looked up from reference TRBV7-9 and TRBJ2-3, is DTGVSQNPRHKITKRGQNVTFRCDPISEHNRLYWYRQTLGQGPEFLTYFQNEAQLEKSRLLSDRFSAERPKGSFSTLEIQRTEQGDSAMYLCASSLEAGSDTQYFGPGTRLTVL.

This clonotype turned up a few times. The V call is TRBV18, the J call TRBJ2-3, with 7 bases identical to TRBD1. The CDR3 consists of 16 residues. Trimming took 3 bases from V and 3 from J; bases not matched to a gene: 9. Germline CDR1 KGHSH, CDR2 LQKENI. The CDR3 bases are TGTGCCAGCTCACCGCCGGGACAGAAACTTACAGATACGCAGTATTTT. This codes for CASSPPGQKLTDTQYF.

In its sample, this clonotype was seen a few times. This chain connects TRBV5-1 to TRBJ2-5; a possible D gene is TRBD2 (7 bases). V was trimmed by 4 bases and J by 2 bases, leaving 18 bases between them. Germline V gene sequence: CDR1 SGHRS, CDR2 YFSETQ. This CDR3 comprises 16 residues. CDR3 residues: CASSKGGATGQETQYF. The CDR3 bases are TGCGCCAGCAGCAAGGGGGGGGCGACAGGACAAGAGACCCAGTACTTC.

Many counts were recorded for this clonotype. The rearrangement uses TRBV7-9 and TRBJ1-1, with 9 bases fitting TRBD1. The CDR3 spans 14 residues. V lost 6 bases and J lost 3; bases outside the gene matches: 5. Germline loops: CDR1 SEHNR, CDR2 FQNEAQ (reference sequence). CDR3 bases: TGTGCCAGCAGACCGGACAGGGGCGACACTGAAGCTTTCTTT. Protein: CASRPDRGDTEAFF.

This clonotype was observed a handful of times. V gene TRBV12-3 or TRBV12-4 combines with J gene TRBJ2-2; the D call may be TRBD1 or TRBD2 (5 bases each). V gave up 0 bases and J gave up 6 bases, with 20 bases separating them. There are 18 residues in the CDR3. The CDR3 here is CASSLALGFGAPSGELFF. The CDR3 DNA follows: TGTGCCAGCAGTTTAGCGCTTGGTTTCGGGGCCCCATCCGGGGAGCTGTTTTTT.

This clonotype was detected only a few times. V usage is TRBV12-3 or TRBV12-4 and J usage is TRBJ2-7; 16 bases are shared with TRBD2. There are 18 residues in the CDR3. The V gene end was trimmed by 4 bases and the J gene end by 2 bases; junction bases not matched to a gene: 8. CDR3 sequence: CASSSPPGLAGGPYEQYF. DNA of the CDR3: TGTGCCAGCAGTTCCCCTCCGGGACTAGCGGGAGGGCCCTACGAGCAGTACTTC.